The text below deals with one T cell receptor beta chain. As yet, its antigen is unknown. The repertoire was sequenced with immunoSEQ multiplex PCR; TCRdb's copy has only in-frame clones and lacks some. The sample records around 100,000 clones, 75% to 90% being singletons. CDR3 length equals 14 residues. CDR1 and CDR2 (germline): LNHDA, SQIVND (reference sequence). Trimming removed 0 bases from V and 4 bases from J; junction bases left unmatched: 2. This sample stems from a study of T cell responses to AZD1222 COVID-19 vaccine. Study-wide results and limits: Repertoires were obtained only post-peak T cell response.

The TCR sequence derives from an adult in good health. This chain links TRBV19 with TRBJ1-1; 7 positions match TRBD1. The specimen was peripheral blood, collected on day 0 of AZD1222 vaccination. CDR3 sequence: CASSIDRGATEAFF. In DNA form, the CDR3 reads TGTGCCAGTAGTATAGACAGGGGGGCCACTGAAGCTTTCTTT. Combining the CDR3 with reference TRBV19 and TRBJ1-1 gives the whole variable domain DGGITQSPKYLFRKEGQNVTLSCEQNLNHDAMYWYRQDPGQGLRLIYYSQIVNDFQKGDIAEGYSVSREKKESFPLTVTSAQKNPTAFYLCASSIDRGATEAFFGQGTRLTVV.